The 30 T cell receptor beta chains reported below all come from one sample, sequenced in a study of cytomegalovirus exposure and HLA in healthy donors. Assay: immunoSEQ multiplex PCR; the TCRdb copy retains only in-frame clones and omits some. Here the sample spans tens of thousands of clones, roughly 96% being singletons. Material for sequencing was PBMCs. The receptors stem from a man aged 18 to 30 in good health and CMV-seronegative.

The chain uses TRBV7-2 and TRBJ1-2; 9 bases map to TRBD1. CDR1 and CDR2 (germline): SGHTA, FQGNSA. The CDR3 contains 15 residues. Germline trimming cut 0 bases from V and 5 bases from J; bases unmatched to any gene: 4. The DNA for the CDR3 is TGTGCCAGCAGCTTAGCCAAGACAGGGGGTTATGGCTACACCTTC. It yields the protein CASSLAKTGGYGYTF.

J is TRBJ1-5 and V is TRBV6-6, with TRBD1 matching over 9 bases. Germline CDR1 and CDR2: MNHNY and SVGAGI (reference sequence). V shed 8 bases, J shed 2 bases, and the junction held 7 bases outside the gene matches. The CDR3 has 15 amino acids. CDR3 loop: CASLARTGGNQPQHF. The CDR3 DNA follows: TGTGCCAGCCTCGCCCGGACAGGGGGCAATCAGCCCCAGCATTTT.

The chain recombines TRBV28 with TRBJ1-2; TRBD1 matches at 8 bases. V shed 3 bases, J shed 6 bases, and the junction held 15 bases outside the gene matches. CDR1 and CDR2 (germline): MDHEN, SYDVKM. The CDR3 has 17 amino acids. The CDR3 region has the DNA TGTGCCAGCAGTTTGTTTTACCAGGGACAGGTGGAAGATGGCTACACCTTC. Its protein product is CASSLFYQGQVEDGYTF.

This sequence joins TRBV7-2 and TRBJ1-6; D not resolved. V dropped 1 base and J dropped 7 bases, with 5 bases sitting between them. The CDR3 extends over 13 amino acids. CDR1 and CDR2 from the germline V gene are SGHTA and FQGNSA. This CDR3 is CASSLDGNSPLHF. The CDR3 DNA is TGTGCCAGCAGCTTAGACGGGAATTCACCCCTCCACTTT.

The V gene is TRBV30, the J gene TRBJ2-1; 11 bases line up with TRBD2. The CDR3 contains 14 residues. Trimming removed 6 bases from V and 3 bases from J; junction bases left unmatched: 4. Germline values: CDR1 GTSNPN, CDR2 SVGIG (reference sequence). The CDR3 coding sequence is TGTGCCTGCCCGACTAGCGGGAACTACAATGAGCAGTTCTTC. Translation: CACPTSGNYNEQFF.

The chain links TRBV27 to TRBJ1-5; TRBD1 agrees at 9 bases. With V trimmed by 3 bases and J by 3 bases, 3 bases remained unmatched. This CDR3 comprises 15 residues. The V gene's germline CDR1 is MNHEY and CDR2 SMNVEV (reference sequence). CDR3 in DNA: TGTGCCAGCAGTTTGGGACAGGGTATCAATCAGCCCCAGCATTTT. This gives the protein CASSLGQGINQPQHF.

The CDR3 reads CASTGQGVAFF. The CDR3 DNA reads TGTGCCAGCACCGGACAGGGAGTAGCTTTCTTT. The chain couples TRBV28 to TRBJ1-1, with 8 bases lining up with TRBD1. The V gene end was trimmed by 7 bases and the J gene end by 10 bases; junction bases not matched to a gene: 5. This CDR3 spans 11 amino acids. Looked up from germline, CDR1 is MDHEN and CDR2 is SYDVKM.

The chain links TRBV19 to TRBJ1-4; D not resolved. Trimming removed 3 bases from V and 0 bases from J, with 8 bases in between. CDR1 is LNHDA and CDR2 is SQIVND in the germline V gene (reference sequence). CDR3 length equals 15 residues. The CDR3 coding sequence is TGTGCCAGTAGTATTGGGCCCACAACTAATGAAAAACTGTTTTTT. Protein product: CASSIGPTTNEKLFF.

The V and J genes are TRBV19 and TRBJ2-1; 7 bases match TRBD2. This CDR3 is built from 15 residues. V was clipped by 7 bases and J by 10 bases; unmatched bases: 16. Germline CDR1 LNHDA, CDR2 SQIVND (reference sequence). CDR3 coding DNA: TGTGCCAGTAATTTGGGCCGGCGGGAGTTTGAGGAGCAGTTCTTC. This translates into CASNLGRREFEEQFF. Full variable domain (rest looked up from reference TRBV19 and TRBJ2-1): DGGITQSPKYLFRKEGQNVTLSCEQNLNHDAMYWYRQDPGQGLRLIYYSQIVNDFQKGDIAEGYSVSREKKESFPLTVTSAQKNPTAFYLCASNLGRREFEEQFFGPGTRLTVL.

This chain connects TRBV7-9 to TRBJ1-3, with D possibly being TRBD1 (5 bases). CDR1 SEHNR and CDR2 FQNEAQ come from the germline V gene (reference sequence). This CDR3 region has 16 residues. V lost 5 bases to trimming and J lost 1 base, with 15 bases between them. This CDR3 reads CASSIRDALSGNTIYF. In DNA form, the CDR3 reads TGTGCCAGCAGCATCAGGGATGCTCTATCTGGAAACACCATATATTTT.

This chain links TRBV29-1 with TRBJ2-3; perhaps TRBD1 as D (5 bases). Per the germline V gene, CDR1 is SQVTM and CDR2 is ANQGSEA. The CDR3 length is 14 residues. V shed 2 bases and J shed 3 bases, with 12 bases lying between them. The CDR3 protein is CSVEIGQGTDTQYF. CDR3 DNA sequence: TGCAGCGTTGAAATTGGGCAGGGTACAGATACGCAGTATTTT.

The CDR3 DNA sequence: TGCGCCAGCAGTGACGGGATCTCCTACAATGAGCAGTTCTTC. It translates to CASSDGISYNEQFF. The V call is TRBV10-1, the J call TRBJ2-1, with D possibly matching TRBD2 (5 bases). This CDR3 region has 14 residues. Germline V lookup: CDR1 WNHNN, CDR2 SYGVQD (reference sequence). Trimming removed 3 bases at V and 0 bases at J, with 6 bases between.

The chain is built from TRBV6-5 and TRBJ2-7, with 10 bases aligning to TRBD2. The V segment lost 8 bases and the J segment 2 bases; nucleotides outside the gene matches: 3. The CDR3 loop spans 13 amino acids. The V gene's germline CDR1 is MNHEY and CDR2 SVGAGI. Here the CDR3 reads CASVAGGPYEQYF. DNA for the CDR3: TGTGCCAGCGTAGCGGGAGGTCCCTACGAGCAGTACTTC.

V and J are TRBV19 and TRBJ1-4; TRBD1 matches at 7 bases. The CDR3 length is 13 residues. The V segment lost 7 bases and the J segment 8 bases; nucleotides outside the gene matches: 7. Germline V gives CDR1 LNHDA, CDR2 SQIVND (reference sequence). Here the CDR3 DNA reads TGTGCCAGTATGGGCCAGGGGGAGGAAAAACTGTTTTTT. It encodes CASMGQGEEKLFF.

V is TRBV5-4 and J is TRBJ2-1; weak D call: TRBD1 (6 bases). The germline V gene encodes CDR1 SGHNT and CDR2 YYREEE (reference sequence). The CDR3 runs to 15 residues. V dropped 4 bases and J dropped 4 bases, with 15 bases sitting between them. DNA for the CDR3: TGTGCCAGCAGCCCCGGGACACCACAATACAATGAGCAGTTCTTC. Protein sequence: CASSPGTPQYNEQFF.

The J gene is TRBJ1-5, the V gene TRBV6-6; 10 nucleotides match TRBD1. Germline lookup yields CDR1 MNHNY and CDR2 SVGAGI (reference sequence). This CDR3 comprises 13 residues. Unmatched junction bases numbered 2, after V lost 6 bases and J lost 6 bases. This chain's CDR3 is CASRGTGAQPQHF. The CDR3 nucleotides read TGTGCCAGCAGGGGGACAGGGGCTCAGCCCCAGCATTTT.

V is TRBV27 and J is TRBJ1-2, with 7 bases lining up with TRBD1. V lost 2 bases, J lost 4 bases, and 4 bases stayed unmatched. This CDR3 spans 14 amino acids. Germline CDR1 MNHEY, CDR2 SMNVEV (reference sequence). The chain's CDR3 is CASSLRGTVYGYTF. CDR3 DNA sequence: TGTGCCAGCAGTTTAAGGGGGACAGTCTATGGCTACACCTTC.

V and J are TRBV9 and TRBJ2-7; 8 bases are a match to TRBD1. Trimming cost V 2 bases and J 2 bases; bases outside gene matches: 6. The CDR3 has 15 amino acids. Germline CDR1 and CDR2: SGDLS and YYNGEE. This chain's CDR3 is CASSVRATGAYEQYF. The DNA of the CDR3 is TGTGCCAGCAGCGTCCGGGCGACAGGGGCCTACGAGCAGTACTTC.

This CDR3 is CASRPTGGEKLFF. CDR3 nucleotide sequence: TGTGCCAGCAGACCAACCGGCGGGGAAAAACTGTTTTTT. V is TRBV27 and J is TRBJ1-4, with D unresolved. The CDR3 runs to 13 residues. With 6 bases removed from V and 8 bases from J, the gap between germline ends came to 13 bases. The germline gives CDR1 MNHEY, CDR2 SMNVEV (reference sequence).

DNA of the CDR3: TGTGCCAGCAAAACCCTCCTATCAGGGGTTACGCAGTATTTT. Translated, it gives CASKTLLSGVTQYF. V gene TRBV6-1 combines with J gene TRBJ2-3, with D possibly matching TRBD1 (6 bases). The V end lost 7 bases, the J end lost 8 bases, and 19 bases lay between the germline ends. The CDR3 loop spans 14 amino acids. The germline V gene has CDR1 MNHNS and CDR2 SASEGT.

The CDR3 nucleotides are TGTGCCAGCAGCCCTCAGGGCGAAGGCAATCAGCCCCAGCATTTT. Its protein product is CASSPQGEGNQPQHF. The chain has TRBV2 and TRBJ1-5; a possible D gene is TRBD1 (5 bases). Germline loops: CDR1 SNHLY, CDR2 FYNNEI. This CDR3 has 15 residues. With 6 bases removed from V and 2 bases from J, the gap between germline ends came to 14 bases.

Concerning this clone itself: At one end, the junction sequence differs from germline, possibly due to a read error. The V gene is TRBV27, the J gene TRBJ2-3; 7 bases are shared with TRBD1. The V gene's germline CDR1 is MNHEY and CDR2 SMNVEV (reference sequence). The CDR3 consists of 14 residues. The CDR3 is CASMRQGTTDTQYF. Here the CDR3 DNA reads TGTGCGAGCATGCGACAGGGAACCACAGATACGCAGTATTTT.

This chain's CDR3 is CASSSGIEQYF. In DNA form, the CDR3 reads TGTGCCAGCAGTTCAGGGATCGAGCAGTACTTC. The chain links TRBV11-3 to TRBJ2-7; a possible D gene is TRBD1 (5 bases). Germline CDR1 is SGHNT and CDR2 is YENEEA. V lost 6 bases, J lost 6 bases, and 9 bases lay in between. The CDR3 sequence is 11 residues long.

The chain combines TRBV29-1 with TRBJ2-7, with D possibly being TRBD2 (5 bases). CDR1 and CDR2 (germline): SQVTM, ANQGSEA. The CDR3 has 14 residues. Deletions cut 2 bases from V and 2 bases from J, with 13 bases between. CDR3 sequence: CSVEKSNGAYEQYF. The CDR3 DNA reads TGCAGCGTTGAAAAAAGTAACGGGGCCTACGAGCAGTACTTC.

The V and J genes are TRBV19 and TRBJ1-5; 7 bases are shared with TRBD1. The V and J ends lost 5 bases and 6 bases, in that order; junction bases with no gene match: 7. CDR3 length: 14 amino acids. CDR1 is LNHDA, CDR2 SQIVND, per germline (reference sequence). CDR3 nucleotides: TGTGCCAGTAGTCTGGGACAGCGAGTTCAGCCCCAGCATTTT. Protein product: CASSLGQRVQPQHF.

The chain has TRBV7-2 and TRBJ2-2; 10 bases match TRBD2. The ends lost 3 bases at V and 4 bases at J; junction bases unmatched: 11. Germline loops: CDR1 SGHTA, CDR2 FQGNSA. The CDR3 is 18 residues long. CDR3 amino acids: CASSLGLLAGAFTGELFF. The CDR3, as DNA: TGTGCCAGCAGCTTGGGGCTTCTAGCGGGAGCGTTCACCGGGGAGCTGTTTTTT.

V is TRBV5-4 and J is TRBJ2-5; TRBD1 agrees at 7 bases. The CDR3 is made up of 15 amino acids. Germline V gene lookup returns CDR1 SGHNT and CDR2 YYREEE (reference sequence). The V segment lost 4 bases and the J segment 5 bases; nucleotides outside the gene matches: 11. The CDR3 loop is CASSLVGQTEETQYF. CDR3 nucleotides: TGTGCCAGCAGCCTGGTGGGACAGACGGAGGAGACCCAGTACTTC.

The chain employs TRBV5-4 and TRBJ2-7; D may be TRBD1 (6 bases). CDR3 length equals 15 residues. V lost 0 bases to trimming and J lost 2 bases, with 12 bases between them. CDR1 is SGHNT, CDR2 YYREEE, per germline (reference sequence). The chain's CDR3 is CASSLGAGEAYEQYF. For the CDR3, the DNA is TGTGCCAGCAGCTTGGGGGCAGGGGAAGCCTACGAGCAGTACTTC. The whole variable domain, filled in from reference TRBV5-4 and TRBJ2-7, reads ETGVTQSPTHLIKTRGQQVTLRCSSQSGHNTVSWYQQALGQGPQFIFQYYREEENGRGNFPPRFSGLQFPNYSSELNVNALELDDSALYLCASSLGAGEAYEQYFGPGTRLTVT.

The J gene is TRBJ2-1, the V gene TRBV5-1, with D hard to call. Germline V gene data show CDR1 as SGHRS and CDR2 as YFSETQ. V was pared by 7 bases and J by 0 bases, with 8 bases between. This CDR3 region has 13 residues. In DNA, the CDR3 is TGCGCCAGCTTCGGTAGCTCCTACAATGAGCAGTTCTTC. This translates into CASFGSSYNEQFF.

The rearrangement links TRBV5-6 to TRBJ2-3; TRBD2 agrees at 7 bases. V was clipped by 4 bases and J by 1 base; unmatched bases: 12. Germline CDR1 reads SGHDT; CDR2 reads YYEEEE. The CDR3 totals 17 residues. In nucleotides, the CDR3 is TGTGCCAGCAGCGGAGGTTTGAGGGCGGGAGGCACAGATACGCAGTATTTT. Encoded protein: CASSGGLRAGGTDTQYF.